These 6 T cell receptor beta chains originate from one sample sequenced in a study of cytomegalovirus exposure and HLA in healthy donors. PCR primers comprised 60 Vbeta and 13 Jbeta primers. Here immunoSEQ multiplex PCR was the method, and the copy in TCRdb shows in-frame clones only, minus some. The data contain some 87,000 clones, roughly 79% of them singletons. The sequenced material came from PBMCs. Source of these receptors: a woman aged 35 to 49 in good health and CMV-seropositive.

As regards this clone: One end of the junction fails to match germline, which may point to a read error. J is TRBJ1-1 and V is TRBV6-5; no firm D call. CDR3 length: 13 amino acids. CDR1 and CDR2 (germline): MNHEY, SVGAGI. Here the CDR3 reads CASSEVGNTEAFF. In DNA, the CDR3 is TGTGCTAGCAGTGAGGTAGGGAACACTGAAGCTTTCTTT.

The rearrangement joins TRBV6-1 to TRBJ2-3; 9 bases map to TRBD2. The CDR3 has 15 amino acids. Germline loops: CDR1 MNHNS, CDR2 SASEGT. V shed 6 bases, J shed 4 bases, and the junction held 8 bases outside the gene matches. This CDR3 reads CASSGRGTSPDTQYF. CDR3 DNA: TGTGCCAGCAGCGGGAGGGGGACTAGCCCAGATACGCAGTATTTT.

In this sample, this clone is medium-sized. The chain has TRBV2 and TRBJ1-2, with 8 bases matching TRBD1. Germline V lookup: CDR1 SNHLY, CDR2 FYNNEI. J gave up 7 bases and V 4 bases, and 8 bases lay outside the gene matches. The length of the CDR3 is 14 residues. The CDR3 bases are TGTGCCAGCAGTGCACGGACAGGGTTTTCTGGCTACACCTTC. It translates to CASSARTGFSGYTF.

The V and J genes are TRBV29-1 and TRBJ1-1; weak D call: TRBD1 (5 bases). The CDR3 loop spans 13 amino acids. The germline V and J ends were trimmed by 5 bases and 3 bases, with 13 bases remaining between them. Germline V gene data show CDR1 as SQVTM and CDR2 as ANQGSEA. CDR3 sequence (DNA): TGCAGCGTTTCGGCGGGGCGGTACACTGAAGCTTTCTTT. It is translated as CSVSAGRYTEAFF.

The chain has TRBV30 and TRBJ2-5, with D maybe TRBD1 (6 bases). This CDR3 has 15 amino acids. Germline V gene sequence: CDR1 GTSNPN, CDR2 SVGIG (reference sequence). Here the CDR3 reads CAASFRGQGMKTQYF. The CDR3 nucleotides read TGTGCAGCGTCTTTCAGGGGCCAGGGTATGAAGACCCAGTACTTC. The full variable domain, its missing parts supplied by reference TRBV30 and TRBJ2-5, is SQTIHQWPATLVQPVGSPLSLECTVEGTSNPNLYWYRQAAGRGLQLLFYSVGIGQISSEVPQNLSASRPQDRQFILSSKKLLLSDSGFYLCAASFRGQGMKTQYFGPGTRLLVL.

The genes are TRBV6-1 and TRBJ2-7; 8 positions match TRBD1. The CDR3 covers 15 residues. The ends lost 10 bases at V and 2 bases at J; junction bases unmatched: 13. In germline, CDR1 is MNHNS, CDR2 SASEGT. The CDR3 DNA follows: TGTGCCACGGCAGGGGGCGAAGTTGCTCCCTACGAGCAGTACTTC. Protein: CATAGGEVAPYEQYF.